One sample yielded the 23 T cell receptor beta chains listed below, sequenced in a study of tumor-infiltrating lymphocytes in localized non-small cell lung cancer. Only in-frame clones appear in the TCRdb table, and some are missing; sequencing was by immunoSEQ multiplex PCR. The sample lists about 16,000 clones; approximately 71% were seen once. The sample taken for sequencing was lung tumor tissue. These receptors originate from a human donor with non-small cell lung cancer.

The chain couples TRBV10-3 to TRBJ2-7; TRBD1 aligns across 12 bases. V lost 3 bases, J lost 11 bases, and 14 bases stayed unmatched. Germline V CDR1 and CDR2: ENHRY, SYGVKD. The CDR3 covers 16 residues. DNA for the CDR3: TGTGCCATCAGTGATTCATTGGGGACAGGGGGCAGCGATGAGTACTTC. Amino acid sequence: CAISDSLGTGGSDEYF.

This clone was picked up a small number of times. The V and J genes are TRBV4-2 and TRBJ2-1; the match to TRBD2 covers 9 bases. The CDR3 covers 16 residues. The germline V gene has CDR1 LGHNA and CDR2 YNFKEQ. Trimming cost V 4 bases and J 4 bases; bases outside gene matches: 8. CDR3 loop: CASSPRPSGMYNEQFF. CDR3 bases: TGTGCCAGCAGCCCGAGGCCTAGCGGGATGTACAATGAGCAGTTCTTC.

The CDR3 DNA is TGTGCCAGCAGCTTGGCTGCCGGCATCTATGGCTACACCTTC. It encodes CASSLAAGIYGYTF. The rearrangement links TRBV5-5 to TRBJ1-2; D is uncertain. Germline V gene sequence: CDR1 SGHKS, CDR2 YYEKEE (reference sequence). The V and J ends lost 0 bases and 4 bases respectively, with 10 bases between them. The CDR3 extends over 14 amino acids.

The gene calls are TRBV30 and TRBJ2-6; D not certain. Germline CDR1 reads GTSNPN; CDR2 reads SVGIG (reference sequence). There are 15 residues in the CDR3. Trimming took 7 bases from V and 0 from J, leaving 13 bases between them. CDR3 in DNA: TGTGCCTACCTGGTAACCAGCTCTGGGGCCAACGTCCTGACTTTC. Translating it yields CAYLVTSSGANVLTF. The variable domain in full, completed from reference TRBV30 and TRBJ2-6, reads SQTIHQWPATLVQPVGSPLSLECTVEGTSNPNLYWYRQAAGRGLQLLFYSVGIGQISSEVPQNLSASRPQDRQFILSSKKLLLSDSGFYLCAYLVTSSGANVLTFGAGSRLTVL.

The chain is built from TRBV5-1 and TRBJ2-3; tentative D call: TRBD2 (6 bases). This CDR3 comprises 14 residues. V lost 0 bases, J lost 4 bases, and 9 bases lay in between. Per germline, CDR1 SGHRS and CDR2 YFSETQ. The CDR3 region has the DNA TGCGCCAGCAGCTTGGGGGGGGTGGCAGATACGCAGTATTTT. As protein: CASSLGGVADTQYF. Using reference TRBV5-1 and TRBJ2-3 for the parts outside the CDR3, the full variable domain is KAGVTQTPRYLIKTRGQQVTLSCSPISGHRSVSWYQQTPGQGLQFLFEYFSETQRNKGNFPGRFSGRQFSNSRSEMNVSTLELGDSALYLCASSLGGVADTQYFGPGTRLTVL.

The V call is TRBV7-3, the J call TRBJ1-1; D is unclear. In germline, CDR1 is SGHTA, CDR2 FQGTGA. The CDR3 runs 13 residues. Trimming removed 2 bases from V and 1 base from J, with 5 bases in between. CDR3 DNA: TGTGCCAGCAGCTTATCATCGAACACTGAAGCTTTCTTT. Its protein product is CASSLSSNTEAFF.

The rearrangement links TRBV7-2 to TRBJ2-2; D gene unclear. Trimming left V 2 bases short and J 7 bases short, with 2 bases between. CDR3 length equals 11 residues. Germline V gives CDR1 SGHTA, CDR2 FQGNSA. The CDR3 loop is CASSLIGELFF. CDR3 nucleotide sequence: TGTGCCAGCAGCTTAATCGGGGAGCTGTTTTTT.

The chain recombines TRBV6-5 with TRBJ1-2; tentatively, D is TRBD1 (5 bases). The CDR3 contains 15 residues. Trimming shortened V by 6 bases and J by 3 bases, and 17 bases separated the two germline ends. In germline, CDR1 is MNHEY, CDR2 SVGAGI. The CDR3 nucleotides read TGTGCCAGCAGCCCCACGGGACGGATTGACTATGGCTACACCTTC. This gives the protein CASSPTGRIDYGYTF.

The genes are TRBV5-4 and TRBJ2-1; 8 bases match TRBD2. The trim removed 1 base at V and 5 bases at J, leaving 2 bases unmatched. CDR1 is SGHNT and CDR2 is YYREEE in the germline V gene (reference sequence). CDR3 size: 14 residues. CDR3 in amino acids: CASSLTSGDNEQFF. The DNA for the CDR3 is TGTGCCAGCAGCTTGACTAGCGGTGACAATGAGCAGTTCTTC.

A single count supports this clone. The DNA of the CDR3 is TGTGCCAGCGGGCAGGTCGGTGGTCATCAGCCCCAGCATTTT. This translates into CASGQVGGHQPQHF. This chain uses TRBV2 with TRBJ1-5; D gene ambiguous. Per germline, CDR1 SNHLY and CDR2 FYNNEI. The CDR3 length is 14 residues. The V and J ends lost 8 bases and 5 bases respectively, with 16 bases between them.

The chain combines TRBV13 with TRBJ2-6, with D unresolved. The CDR3 is made up of 13 amino acids. CDR1 is PRHDT and CDR2 is FYEKMQ in the germline V gene (reference sequence). Trimming stripped 5 bases from V and 4 bases from J, with 6 bases between. CDR3 amino acids: CASSHRGANVLTF. CDR3 coding DNA: TGTGCCAGCAGCCATCGGGGGGCCAACGTCCTGACTTTC.

The table lists this clone with a count of one. J is TRBJ1-1 and V is TRBV7-9; no definite D call. Germline lookup yields CDR1 SEHNR and CDR2 FQNEAQ (reference sequence). The CDR3 is 13 residues long. Trimming took off 1 base at V and 4 bases at J, with 7 bases between the two ends. CDR3 protein: CASSLDRVTEAFF. The CDR3 DNA is TGTGCCAGCAGCTTAGACAGAGTCACTGAAGCTTTCTTT.

By proportion, this clone is medium-sized (0.01 to 0.1%). The chain has TRBV11-2 and TRBJ2-7; TRBD2 agrees at 8 bases. V dropped 3 bases and J dropped 7; count of bases not matched to a gene: 8. CDR1 and CDR2 (germline): SGHAT, FQNNGV. CDR3 size: 14 residues. The CDR3 loop is CASSFTSGGGEQYF. The CDR3 DNA sequence: TGTGCCAGCAGCTTTACTAGCGGAGGCGGGGAGCAGTACTTC.

The chain recombines TRBV11-2 with TRBJ2-1; D is possibly TRBD2 (5 bases). Trimming removed 1 base at V and 10 bases at J, with 14 bases between. The CDR3 length is 14 residues. Germline assignment: CDR1 SGHAT and CDR2 FQNNGV. The DNA of the CDR3 is TGTGCCAGCAGCTTAGTCGACTACCTTCTCGAGCAGTTCTTC. It is translated as CASSLVDYLLEQFF.

The V and J genes are TRBV7-2 and TRBJ1-1, with D uncertain. The ends were cut back, 1 base at V and 0 bases at J, with 6 bases in the middle. CDR1 and CDR2 from the germline V gene are SGHTA and FQGNSA. This CDR3 is built from 14 residues. This CDR3 is CASSLGFMNTEAFF. CDR3 nucleotide sequence: TGTGCCAGCAGCTTAGGATTCATGAACACTGAAGCTTTCTTT.

A few counts support this clone. The gene calls are TRBV7-9 and TRBJ2-1; D might be TRBD2 (5 bases). CDR3 length: 17 amino acids. V lost 1 base and J 0 bases, leaving 13 bases between the germline ends. Germline V gives CDR1 SEHNR, CDR2 FQNEAQ (reference sequence). CDR3 residues: CASSLESGEVSYNEQFF. The CDR3 nucleotides are TGTGCCAGCAGCTTAGAGTCCGGGGAAGTCTCCTACAATGAGCAGTTCTTC.

The chain employs TRBV7-6 and TRBJ1-1; weak D call: TRBD1 (5 bases). CDR1 and CDR2 (germline): SGHVS, FNYEAQ. The CDR3 sequence is 16 residues long. Trimming pared 4 bases from V and 0 bases from J, leaving 15 bases between. CDR3 sequence: CASSSKEWGMNTEAFF. The CDR3 region has the DNA TGTGCCAGCAGCTCCAAGGAGTGGGGGATGAACACTGAAGCTTTCTTT.

V usage is TRBV7-8 and J usage is TRBJ2-5; D remains ambiguous. Trimming removed 4 bases at V and 7 bases at J, with 13 bases between. The length of the CDR3 is 13 residues. Germline V gene lookup returns CDR1 SGHVS and CDR2 FQNEAQ. For the CDR3, the DNA is TGTGCCAGCAGCTCGTCCATAGAAGGGACCCAGTACTTC. It specifies CASSSSIEGTQYF. Based on the CDR3 plus reference TRBV7-8 and TRBJ2-5, the full variable domain is GAGVSQSPRYKVAKRGQDVALRCDPISGHVSLFWYQQALGQGPEFLTYFQNEAQLDKSGLPSDRFFAERPEGSVSTLKIQRTQQEDSAVYLCASSSSIEGTQYFGPGTRLLVL.

The chain is built from TRBV14 and TRBJ1-1, with TRBD1 as a possible D gene (5 bases). The V end lost 4 bases, the J end lost 1 base, and 13 bases lay between the germline ends. This CDR3 region has 15 residues. The germline V gene encodes CDR1 SGHDN and CDR2 FVKESK. The CDR3 nucleotides are TGTGCCAGCAGCCTTTGGGGCAGGACGAACACTGAAGCTTTCTTT. This codes for CASSLWGRTNTEAFF. Combining the CDR3 with reference TRBV14 and TRBJ1-1 gives the whole variable domain EAGVTQFPSHSVIEKGQTVTLRCDPISGHDNLYWYRRVMGKEIKFLLHFVKESKQDESGMPNNRFLAERTGGTYSTLKVQPAELEDSGVYFCASSLWGRTNTEAFFGQGTRLTVV.

The rearrangement joins TRBV11-1 to TRBJ2-1, with D possibly called TRBD1 or TRBD2 (5 bases each). The V end was cut by 3 bases, the J end by 9 bases, with 9 bases between. Per the germline V gene, CDR1 is SGHAT and CDR2 is FQDESV (reference sequence). CDR3 length: 12 residues. CDR3 nucleotides: TGTGCCAGCAGCTTGGGGGACCGTGAGCAGTTCTTC. It encodes CASSLGDREQFF.

This clone was found a few times. The rearrangement joins TRBV7-9 to TRBJ2-3; the D is unclear. V was pared by 4 bases and J by 4 bases, with 9 bases between. Germline lookup yields CDR1 SEHNR and CDR2 FQNEAQ (reference sequence). This CDR3 is built from 13 residues. CDR3 region: CASSYPTPDTQYF. In DNA, the CDR3 is TGTGCCAGCAGCTACCCCACACCAGATACGCAGTATTTT.

This clone was counted a few times. This rearrangement joins TRBV7-3 to TRBJ2-5; D possibly corresponds to TRBD2 (6 bases). The V end lost 6 bases, the J end lost 5 bases, and 13 bases lay between the germline ends. The CDR3 is 13 residues long. Germline V gene data show CDR1 as SGHTA and CDR2 as FQGTGA. The CDR3, as DNA: TGTGCCAGCAGTATGGGGGGTTGGGAGACCCAGTACTTC. Translating it yields CASSMGGWETQYF.

The chain recombines TRBV4-2 with TRBJ1-2; D unresolved. V gave up 2 bases and J gave up 6 bases, with 13 bases separating them. Germline CDR1 reads LGHNA; CDR2 reads YNFKEQ. The CDR3 is made up of 14 amino acids. This CDR3 is CASSQIEPLDGYTF. For the CDR3, the DNA is TGTGCCAGCAGCCAAATCGAGCCTTTGGATGGCTACACCTTC.